Sequencing of this TCR gamma chain was carried out in a study of gamma-delta T cells after stem cell transplantation. On this clone itself: This may arise from a read error, as a much more abundant clone is one base away.

TCRdb re-called clones from the RT-PCR reads using CATT. The sample carries about 370 gamma-chain clones, around 46% recorded once. The sequence derives from a human donor. It is not recorded whose cells these are; they may come from a transplant donor. The sample consisted of gamma-delta T cells.

The CDR3, as DNA: TGTGCCACCTGGGACGGGCCTTGTTATAAGAAACTCTTT. Residues: CATWDGPCYKKLF. The chain has TRGV3 and TRGJ1 or TRGJ2. The J gene, missing from TCRdb, was assigned here through DNA to germline matching. The V gene end was trimmed by 3 bases and the J gene end by 6 bases; junction bases not matched to a gene: 8. Germline V gene data show CDR1 as VTNTFY and CDR2 as YDVSTARD (reference sequence). This CDR3 comprises 13 residues.